This T cell receptor (beta chain) was obtained from a study of blood T cell repertoires in COVID-19. Here immunoSEQ multiplex PCR was the method, and the copy in TCRdb shows in-frame clones only, minus some. The sample yields 130,000 to 150,000 clones, around 81% seen once. The CDR3 loop spans 13 amino acids. Germline V gene data show CDR1 as MNHEY and CDR2 as SMNVEV (reference sequence). Trimming cost V 0 bases and J 3 bases, with 5 bases left between them. This rearrangement joins TRBV27 to TRBJ1-1; D gene uncertain. This sequence was found in a human donor in a cohort sampled during active COVID-19. The sequencing input was peripheral blood. The DNA for the CDR3 is TGTGCCAGCAGTTTATCGAGGGACACTGAAGCTTTCTTT. It translates to CASSLSRDTEAFF.